Sequencing of this T cell receptor (beta chain) was carried out in a study of blood T cell repertoires in COVID-19. Study in general: Acute and convalescent COVID-19 samples came from the United States, Italy and Spain. The cDNA or gDNA used as material had been derived from T cells, B-cell-depleted T cells, or PBMCs.

Authors' methods: Amplification of reference gene primers provided the estimated nucleated cell counts. Some clones are missing from TCRdb's copy, which holds only in-frame ones; the method was immunoSEQ multiplex PCR. That table furnishes V, J and clone size, whereas the DNA furnished D and trimming. The repertoire includes about 99,000 clones, roughly 84% of them detected once, and just under 2% sits in the top ten. CDR1 and CDR2 from the germline V gene are PRHDT and FYEKMQ (reference sequence). The CDR3 covers 17 residues. V shed 2 bases and J shed 0 bases, with 14 bases lying between them. This clone was seen once.

This TCR was recovered from a man aged 65-85 years with active or convalescent COVID-19. The chain links TRBV13 to TRBJ1-5; a weak D match, TRBD1 (5 bases). Source material: peripheral blood. Here the CDR3 DNA reads TGTGCCAGCAGCTTACGGGGGACGGAGAGTAGCAATCAGCCCCAGCATTTT. Encoded protein: CASSLRGTESSNQPQHF. Full variable domain (missing parts from reference TRBV13 and TRBJ1-5): AAGVIQSPRHLIKEKRETATLKCYPIPRHDTVYWYQQGPGQDPQFLISFYEKMQSDKGSIPDRFSAQQFSDYHSELNMSSLELGDSALYFCASSLRGTESSNQPQHFGDGTRLSIL.